This T cell receptor (beta chain) was obtained from a study of blood T cell repertoires in COVID-19. Study-level information: Material from acute and convalescent COVID-19 was sourced from the United States, Italy and Spain.

Method: immunoSEQ multiplex PCR; TCRdb's copy keeps in-frame clones and lacks some. The table shows about 160,000 clones, with under 95% occurring only once. This clone was found once. CDR1 and CDR2 (germline): KGHSH, LQKENI. The CDR3 length is 13 residues. V was pared by 5 bases and J by 5 bases, with 5 bases of the junction left unmatched. The clonotype originates from a man in his fifties or sixties with active or convalescent COVID-19. The chain combines TRBV18 with TRBJ2-7; 8 bases line up with TRBD1. Sequenced material: peripheral blood. CDR3 in DNA: TGTGCCAGCTCAATTCAGGGGGCCCACGAGCAGTACTTC. Translation: CASSIQGAHEQYF.